These T cell receptor beta chains were read from a single sample in a study of control samples from healthy donors and cancer patients. Profiling relied on immunoSEQ multiplex PCR, and the TCRdb table lists in-frame clones only, not all of them. The sample has about 42,000 clones, around four fifths seen once. Sequenced input: blood. The origin of the receptors is a man aged 60 to 69 in good health. Each CDR3 is given with its conserved first and last residue. Not every row has a clone size; where given, it reads once, few, many or a size class.

v_call	j_call	clone_size	cdr3_aa
TRBV10-3	TRBJ2-3	once	CAIKVQGNDTQYF
TRBV5-6	TRBJ2-5	few	CASSLAGGLAGGQETQYF
TRBV18	TRBJ1-5	-	CASSLGVGNQPQHF
TRBV5-1	TRBJ1-1	-	CASSTGQPNTEAFF
TRBV4-2	TRBJ1-1	-	CASSQDPRDRGPNTEAFF
TRBV13	TRBJ1-1	-	CASSLVREGNTEAFF
TRBV5-4	TRBJ2-7	-	CASSTAGARGNEQYF
TRBV2	TRBJ2-7	-	CASSYSSYEQYF
TRBV7-6	TRBJ1-1	few	CASSREFGGMNTEAFF
TRBV19	TRBJ1-1	-	CASGTGAKNTEAFF
TRBV28	TRBJ2-7	-	CASSLDGRKFEQYF
TRBV6-5	TRBJ1-3	-	CASRDRGSGNTIYF
TRBV6-2/TRBV6-3	TRBJ2-4	-	CASSGASVAKNIQYF
TRBV4-1	TRBJ2-5	few	CASSRGVSVFGETQYF
TRBV5-1	TRBJ1-1	once	CASSLDQGRTEAFF
TRBV6-5	TRBJ2-1	-	CASRTSLAGVGEQFF
TRBV7-3	TRBJ2-3	-	CASSPGLAGGGDTQYF
TRBV6-5	TRBJ1-1	once	CASRTGGAAFF
TRBV7-2	TRBJ1-5	-	CASSYRGGQPQHF
TRBV19	TRBJ2-2	-	CASSRLADTGELFF
TRBV18	TRBJ1-3	-	CASSPVTGAGNTIYF
TRBV11-3	TRBJ2-7	-	CASSLGQDYEQYF
TRBV19	TRBJ2-1	-	CASKGGGTYNEQFF
TRBV28	TRBJ1-2	-	CASSSRVNYGYTF
TRBV14	TRBJ1-6	-	CASSRGGIRGSSPLHF
TRBV27	TRBJ1-1	once	CASSSRDRGLGYTEAFF
TRBV11-2	TRBJ2-3	-	CASSARGAGRTDTQYF
TRBV4-1	TRBJ2-1	-	CASSQDGQGYNEQFF
TRBV30	TRBJ1-5	-	CAWSVFPLNQPQHF
TRBV6-1	TRBJ1-3	-	CASSEYRSSGNTIYF
TRBV11-2	TRBJ2-5	few	CASSRTGRVGQRQETQYF
TRBV3-1/TRBV3-2	TRBJ2-6	-	CASSLWDSGANVLTF
TRBV2	TRBJ1-5	-	CASRTGQGVSNQPQHF
TRBV14	TRBJ1-1	-	CASSQDPGGLGNTEAFF
TRBV7-2	TRBJ2-1	-	CASSLVGLAGTGNEQFF
TRBV2	TRBJ2-1	once	CASASYNEQFF
TRBV11-1	TRBJ2-4	-	CASSLSSPIQYF
TRBV6-2/TRBV6-3	TRBJ2-5	few	CASSSGGGRETQYF
TRBV7-2	TRBJ1-2	-	CASNYSLAYGYTF
TRBV6-6	TRBJ2-2	-	CASRRLAGVSGTGELFF